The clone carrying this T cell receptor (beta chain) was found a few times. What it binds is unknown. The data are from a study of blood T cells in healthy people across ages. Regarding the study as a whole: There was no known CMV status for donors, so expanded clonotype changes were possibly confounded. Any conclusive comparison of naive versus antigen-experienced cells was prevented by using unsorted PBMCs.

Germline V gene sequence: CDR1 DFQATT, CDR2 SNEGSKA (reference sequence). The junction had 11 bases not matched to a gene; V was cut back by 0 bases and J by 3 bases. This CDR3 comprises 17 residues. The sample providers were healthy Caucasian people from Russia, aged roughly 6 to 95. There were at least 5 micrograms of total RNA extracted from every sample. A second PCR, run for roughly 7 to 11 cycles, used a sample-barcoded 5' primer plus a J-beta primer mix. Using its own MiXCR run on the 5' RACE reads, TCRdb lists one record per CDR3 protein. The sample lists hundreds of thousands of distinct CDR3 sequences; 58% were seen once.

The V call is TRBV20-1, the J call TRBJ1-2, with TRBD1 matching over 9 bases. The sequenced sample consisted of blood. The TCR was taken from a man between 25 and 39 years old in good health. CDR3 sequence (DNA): TGCAGTGCTAGAGAGCCGGGACAGGGAATAACCGACTATGGCTACACCTTC. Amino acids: CSAREPGQGITDYGYTF.